Sequencing of this T cell receptor (beta chain) was carried out in a study of identical twins. Overall study results and limits: Out-of-frame sharing of TCR alpha in monozygotic twins was underestimated by models.

This clonotype was counted between two and nine times. Its target is unknown. V lost 1 base and J lost 5; bases outside the gene matches: 5. The CDR3 is made up of 15 amino acids. The germline gives CDR1 MGHRA, CDR2 YSYEKL. From the 5' RACE reads, TCRdb called clonotypes with MiXCR, one entry per CDR3 protein. This sample carries roughly 1,500,000 distinct CDR3 sequences, 25% to 35% of them seen once, and the ten largest clones take about 0.3%. Input material: cord blood. This receptor was taken from a newborn girl in good health. V is TRBV4-1 and J is TRBJ2-4; TRBD2 matches at 7 bases. CDR3 coding DNA: TGCGCCAGCAGCCAAGGACGGCTAGCGGAAAACATTCAGTACTTC. Residues: CASSQGRLAENIQYF.